The T cell receptor beta chain under discussion was sequenced for a study of blood T cell repertoires in COVID-19. Study as a whole: Acute and convalescent COVID-19 samples came from the United States, Italy and Spain.

The protocol was immunoSEQ multiplex PCR, while the TCRdb copy is restricted to in-frame clones and leaves out a portion. The sample lists 200,000 to 250,000 clones; roughly 85% were seen once. Germline V lookup: CDR1 MNHEY, CDR2 SVGAGI. V gave up 6 bases and J gave up 1 base, with 9 bases separating them. This CDR3 spans 13 amino acids. The chain uses TRBV6-5 and TRBJ1-1; D unresolved. This receptor was taken from an elderly woman with acute or convalescent COVID-19. Sequencing was done on a sample of peripheral blood. In nucleotides, the CDR3 is TGTGCCAGCAGCCGCCCAGAGAACACTGAAGCTTTCTTT. This gives the protein CASSRPENTEAFF.